These 2 T cell receptor beta chains came from one sample sequenced in a study of blood T cell repertoires in COVID-19. Measured with immunoSEQ multiplex PCR; TCRdb has only the in-frame clones, and not every one. The data show 400,000 or so clones, with 70% to 90% seen just once and more than 0.7% held by the top ten. The sequenced material came from peripheral blood. The receptors shown here come from a man younger than 35 with COVID-19, enrolled during active disease.

The V call is TRBV2, the J call TRBJ2-3, with 7 bases lining up with TRBD2. J lost 1 base, V lost 7 bases, and 8 bases had no gene match. The CDR3 runs to 15 residues. Germline-derived CDR1 and CDR2 are SNHLY and FYNNEI. CDR3 loop: CASIQEAGRTDTQYF. CDR3 DNA sequence: TGTGCCAGCATTCAGGAAGCGGGGCGCACAGATACGCAGTATTTT.

This chain connects TRBV21-1 to TRBJ2-5; the table assigns TRBD2, which was not confirmed against the DNA. TRBV21-1 is a recognized pseudogene. The CDR3 runs to 23 residues. In DNA form, the CDR3 reads TGTGCCAGCAGCAAAGAGGCGACAGGGGAGTCGAGGACTAGCGGTTCGGGCCAAGAGACCCAGTACTTC. Its translation: CASSKEATGESRTSGSGQETQYF.